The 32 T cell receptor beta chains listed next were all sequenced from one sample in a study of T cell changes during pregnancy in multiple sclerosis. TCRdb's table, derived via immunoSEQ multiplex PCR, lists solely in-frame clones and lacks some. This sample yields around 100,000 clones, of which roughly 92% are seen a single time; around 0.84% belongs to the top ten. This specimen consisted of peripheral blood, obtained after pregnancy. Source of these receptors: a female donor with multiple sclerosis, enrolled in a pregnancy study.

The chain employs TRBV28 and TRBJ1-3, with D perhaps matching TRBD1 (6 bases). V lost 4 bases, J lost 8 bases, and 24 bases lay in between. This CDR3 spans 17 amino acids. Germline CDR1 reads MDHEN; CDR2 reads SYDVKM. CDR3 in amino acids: CASSYLLTDSQLDTIYF. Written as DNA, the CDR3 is TGTGCCAGCAGTTACCTGCTGACGGACAGCCAATTGGACACCATATATTTT.

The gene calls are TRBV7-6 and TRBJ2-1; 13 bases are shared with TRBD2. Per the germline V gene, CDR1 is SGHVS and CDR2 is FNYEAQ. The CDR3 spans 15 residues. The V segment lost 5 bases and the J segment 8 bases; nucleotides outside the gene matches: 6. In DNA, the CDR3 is TGTGCCAGCAGCCTGGGGACTAGCGGGACCTATGAGCAGTTCTTC. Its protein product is CASSLGTSGTYEQFF.

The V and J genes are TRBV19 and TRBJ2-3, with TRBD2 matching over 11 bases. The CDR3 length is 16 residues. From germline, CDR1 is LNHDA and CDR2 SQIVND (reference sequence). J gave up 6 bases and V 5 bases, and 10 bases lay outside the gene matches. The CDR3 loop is CASSPLAGGLGDTQYF. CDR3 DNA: TGTGCCAGTAGTCCCCTAGCGGGAGGACTCGGCGATACGCAGTATTTT.

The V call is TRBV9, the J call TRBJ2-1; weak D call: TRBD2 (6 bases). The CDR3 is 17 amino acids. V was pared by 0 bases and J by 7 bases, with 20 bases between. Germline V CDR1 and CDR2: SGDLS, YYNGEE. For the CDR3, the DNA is TGTGCCAGCAGCGTAGTCGGTCTGGGGGGAGTGGGAAATGAGCAGTTCTTC. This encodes CASSVVGLGGVGNEQFF. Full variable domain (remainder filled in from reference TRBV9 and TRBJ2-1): DSGVTQTPKHLITATGQRVTLRCSPRSGDLSVYWYQQSLDQGLQFLIQYYNGEERAKGNILERFSAQQFPDLHSELNLSSLELGDSALYFCASSVVGLGGVGNEQFFGPGTRLTVL.

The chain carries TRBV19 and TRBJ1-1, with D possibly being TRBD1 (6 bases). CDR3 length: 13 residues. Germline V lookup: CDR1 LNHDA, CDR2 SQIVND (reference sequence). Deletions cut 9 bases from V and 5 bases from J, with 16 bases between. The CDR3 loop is CASRTDGGTEAFF. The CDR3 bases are TGTGCCAGCAGGACAGACGGTGGGACTGAAGCTTTCTTT. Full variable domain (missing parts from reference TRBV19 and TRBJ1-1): DGGITQSPKYLFRKEGQNVTLSCEQNLNHDAMYWYRQDPGQGLRLIYYSQIVNDFQKGDIAEGYSVSREKKESFPLTVTSAQKNPTAFYLCASRTDGGTEAFFGQGTRLTVV.

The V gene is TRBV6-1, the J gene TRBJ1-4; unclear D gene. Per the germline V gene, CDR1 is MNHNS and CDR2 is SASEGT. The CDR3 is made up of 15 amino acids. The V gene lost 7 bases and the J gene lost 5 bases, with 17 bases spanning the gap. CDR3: CASKMAEKLNEKLFF. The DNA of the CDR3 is TGTGCCAGCAAGATGGCGGAGAAATTAAATGAAAAACTGTTTTTT.

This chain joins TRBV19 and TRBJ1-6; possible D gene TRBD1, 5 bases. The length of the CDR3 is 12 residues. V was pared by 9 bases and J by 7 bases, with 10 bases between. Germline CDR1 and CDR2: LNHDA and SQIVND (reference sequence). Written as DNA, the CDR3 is TGTGCCAGCCAGGGATCCAATTCACCCCTCCACTTT. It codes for CASQGSNSPLHF.

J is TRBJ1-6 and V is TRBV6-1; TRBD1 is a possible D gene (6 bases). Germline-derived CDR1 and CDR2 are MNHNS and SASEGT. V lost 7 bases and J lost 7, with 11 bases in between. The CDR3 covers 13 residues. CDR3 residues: CASTGQTNSPLHF. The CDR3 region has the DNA TGTGCCAGCACCGGACAGACAAATTCACCCCTCCACTTT.

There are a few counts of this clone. Written as DNA, the CDR3 is TGTGCCAGCAGCTTAGCGTTAAGGGCAGGGGGTCTCAATGAGCAGTTCTTC. Translating gives CASSLALRAGGLNEQFF. The V call is TRBV7-6, the J call TRBJ2-1; 7 bases are a match to TRBD1. CDR3 length equals 17 residues. The germline gives CDR1 SGHVS, CDR2 FNYEAQ. The V gene end was trimmed by 0 bases and the J gene end by 6 bases; junction bases not matched to a gene: 11.

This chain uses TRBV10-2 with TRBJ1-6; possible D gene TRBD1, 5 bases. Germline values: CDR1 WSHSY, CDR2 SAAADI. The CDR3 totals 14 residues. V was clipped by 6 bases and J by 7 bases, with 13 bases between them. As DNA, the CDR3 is TGCGCCAGCAGGCTTACAGGCCTCAATTCACCCCTCCACTTT. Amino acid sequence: CASRLTGLNSPLHF.

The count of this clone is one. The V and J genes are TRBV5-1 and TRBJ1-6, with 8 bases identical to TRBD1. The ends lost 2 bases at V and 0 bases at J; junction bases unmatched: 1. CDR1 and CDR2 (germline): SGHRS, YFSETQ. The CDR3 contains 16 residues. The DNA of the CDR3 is TGCGCCAGCAGCTTACAGGGGGGCTCCTATAATTCACCCCTCCACTTT. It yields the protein CASSLQGGSYNSPLHF.

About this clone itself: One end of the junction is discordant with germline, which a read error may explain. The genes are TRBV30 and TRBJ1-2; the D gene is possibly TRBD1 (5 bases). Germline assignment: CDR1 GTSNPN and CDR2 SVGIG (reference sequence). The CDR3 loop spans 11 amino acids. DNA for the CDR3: TGTGCCTGGAGTGTACAGGCCATCTGGCTCTTC. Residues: CAWSVQAIWLF.

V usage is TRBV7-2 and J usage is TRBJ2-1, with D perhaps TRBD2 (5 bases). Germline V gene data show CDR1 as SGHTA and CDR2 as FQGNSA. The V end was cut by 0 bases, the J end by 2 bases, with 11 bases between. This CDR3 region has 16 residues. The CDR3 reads CASSLASRTPYNEQFF. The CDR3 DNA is TGTGCCAGCAGCTTAGCGTCTAGGACTCCCTACAATGAGCAGTTCTTC.

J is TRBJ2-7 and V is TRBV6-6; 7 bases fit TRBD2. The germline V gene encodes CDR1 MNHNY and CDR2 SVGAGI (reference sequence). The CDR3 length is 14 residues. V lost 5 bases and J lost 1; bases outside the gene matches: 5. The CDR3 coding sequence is TGTGCCAGCAGTCGTACTAGCGTGTCCTACGAGCAGTACTTC. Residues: CASSRTSVSYEQYF.

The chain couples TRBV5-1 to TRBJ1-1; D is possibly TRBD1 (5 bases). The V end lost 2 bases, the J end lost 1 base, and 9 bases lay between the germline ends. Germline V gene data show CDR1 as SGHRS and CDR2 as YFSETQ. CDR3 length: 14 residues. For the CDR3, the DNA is TGCGCCAGCAGCTTTGGTAGGGGGAACACTGAAGCTTTCTTT. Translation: CASSFGRGNTEAFF.

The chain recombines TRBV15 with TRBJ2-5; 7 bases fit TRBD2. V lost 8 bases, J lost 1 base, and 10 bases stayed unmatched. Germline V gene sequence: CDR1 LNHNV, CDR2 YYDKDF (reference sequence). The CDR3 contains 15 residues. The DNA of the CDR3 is TGTGCCACCGCGGGCGGGAGTAGGAGCCAAGAGACCCAGTACTTC. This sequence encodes CATAGGSRSQETQYF.

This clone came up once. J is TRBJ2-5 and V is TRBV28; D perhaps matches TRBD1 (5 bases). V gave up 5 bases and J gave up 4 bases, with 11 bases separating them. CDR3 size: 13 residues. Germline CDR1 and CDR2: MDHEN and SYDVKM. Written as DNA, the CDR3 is TGTGCCAGCAGTGGAAGCAGGGTAGAGACCCAGTACTTC. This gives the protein CASSGSRVETQYF. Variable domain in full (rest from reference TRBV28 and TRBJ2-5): DVKVTQSSRYLVKRTGEKVFLECVQDMDHENMFWYRQDPGLGLRLIYFSYDVKMKEKGDIPEGYSVSREKKERFSLILESASTNQTSMYLCASSGSRVETQYFGPGTRLLVL.

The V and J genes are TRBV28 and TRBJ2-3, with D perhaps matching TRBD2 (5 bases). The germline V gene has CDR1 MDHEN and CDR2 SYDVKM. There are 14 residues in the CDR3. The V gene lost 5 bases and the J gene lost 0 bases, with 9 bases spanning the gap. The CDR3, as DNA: TGTGCCAGCAGTCGGGATCCTAGCACAGATACGCAGTATTTT. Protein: CASSRDPSTDTQYF.

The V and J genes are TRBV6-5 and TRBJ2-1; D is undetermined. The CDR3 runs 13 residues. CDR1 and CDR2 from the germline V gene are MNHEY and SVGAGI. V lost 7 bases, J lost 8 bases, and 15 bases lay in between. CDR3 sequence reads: CASTRRQQDEQFF. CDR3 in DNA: TGTGCCAGCACCCGCAGGCAGCAGGATGAGCAGTTCTTC.

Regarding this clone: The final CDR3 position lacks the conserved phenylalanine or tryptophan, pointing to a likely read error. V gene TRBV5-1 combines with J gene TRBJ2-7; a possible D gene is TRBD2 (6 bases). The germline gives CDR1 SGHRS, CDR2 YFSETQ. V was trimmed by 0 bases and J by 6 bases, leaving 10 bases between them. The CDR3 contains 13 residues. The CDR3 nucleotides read TGCGCCAGCAGCTTGGCCGGGAGAAGCGAGCAGTACCTC. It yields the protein CASSLAGRSEQYL.

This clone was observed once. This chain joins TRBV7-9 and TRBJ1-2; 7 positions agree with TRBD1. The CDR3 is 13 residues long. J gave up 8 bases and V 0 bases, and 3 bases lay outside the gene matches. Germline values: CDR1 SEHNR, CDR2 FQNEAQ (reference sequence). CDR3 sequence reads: CASSLAGGSGYTF. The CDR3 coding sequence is TGTGCCAGCAGCTTAGCAGGGGGCAGCGGCTACACCTTC.

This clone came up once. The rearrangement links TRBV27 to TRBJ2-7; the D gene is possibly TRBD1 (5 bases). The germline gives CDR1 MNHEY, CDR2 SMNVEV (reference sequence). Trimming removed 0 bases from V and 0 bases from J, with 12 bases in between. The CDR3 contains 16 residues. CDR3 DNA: TGTGCCAGCAGTTTATCCCCCACAGGCCTCTCCTACGAGCAGTACTTC. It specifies CASSLSPTGLSYEQYF.

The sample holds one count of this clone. CDR3 amino acids: CASSLASSYNEQFF. The CDR3 nucleotides read TGTGCCAGCTCACTAGCGAGCTCCTACAATGAGCAGTTCTTC. The chain has TRBV18 and TRBJ2-1, with a possible D match to TRBD2 (5 bases). The CDR3 sequence is 14 residues long. Germline-derived CDR1 and CDR2 are KGHSH and LQKENI. Trimming took off 4 bases at V and 0 bases at J, with 7 bases between the two ends.

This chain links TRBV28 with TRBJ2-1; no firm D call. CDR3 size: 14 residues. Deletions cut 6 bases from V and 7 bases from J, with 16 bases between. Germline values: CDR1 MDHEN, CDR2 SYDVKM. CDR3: CASSLETFSNEQFF. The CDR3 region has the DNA TGTGCCAGCAGCCTCGAGACTTTCTCGAATGAGCAGTTCTTC.

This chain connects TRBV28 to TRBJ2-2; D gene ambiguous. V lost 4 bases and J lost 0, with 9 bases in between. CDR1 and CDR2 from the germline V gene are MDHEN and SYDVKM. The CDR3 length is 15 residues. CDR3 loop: CASSYSQANTGELFF. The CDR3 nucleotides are TGTGCCAGCAGTTACAGTCAGGCGAACACCGGGGAGCTGTTTTTT.

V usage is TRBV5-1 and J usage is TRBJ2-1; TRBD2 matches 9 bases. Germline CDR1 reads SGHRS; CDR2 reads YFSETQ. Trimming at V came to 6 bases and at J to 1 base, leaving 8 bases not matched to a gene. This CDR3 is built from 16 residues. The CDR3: CASTRSGGLSYNEQFF. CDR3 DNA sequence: TGCGCCAGCACAAGGAGCGGGGGGCTTTCCTACAATGAGCAGTTCTTC. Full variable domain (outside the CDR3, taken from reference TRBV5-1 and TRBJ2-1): KAGVTQTPRYLIKTRGQQVTLSCSPISGHRSVSWYQQTPGQGLQFLFEYFSETQRNKGNFPGRFSGRQFSNSRSEMNVSTLELGDSALYLCASTRSGGLSYNEQFFGPGTRLTVL.

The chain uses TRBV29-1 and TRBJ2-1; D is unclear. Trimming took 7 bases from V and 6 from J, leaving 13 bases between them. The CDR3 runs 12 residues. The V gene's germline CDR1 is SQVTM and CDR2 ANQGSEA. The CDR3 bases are TGCAGCGCCGGAGTATTGCTCAATGAGCAGTTCTTC. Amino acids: CSAGVLLNEQFF.

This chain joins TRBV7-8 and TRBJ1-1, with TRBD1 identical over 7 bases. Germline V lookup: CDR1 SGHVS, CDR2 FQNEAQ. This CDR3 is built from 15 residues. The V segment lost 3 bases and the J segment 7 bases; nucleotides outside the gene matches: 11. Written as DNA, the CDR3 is TGTGCCAGCAGCTTGCCACAGGGGAACGCCGGTGAAGCTTTCTTT. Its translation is CASSLPQGNAGEAFF.

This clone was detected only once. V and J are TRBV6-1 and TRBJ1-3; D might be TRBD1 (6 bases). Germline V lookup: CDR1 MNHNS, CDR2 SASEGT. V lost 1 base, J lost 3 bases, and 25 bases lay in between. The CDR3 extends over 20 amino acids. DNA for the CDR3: TGTGCCAGCAGTGAAGAAGGGGGAGTCAGGGTTGGGGCGCGTGGAAACACCATATATTTT. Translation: CASSEEGGVRVGARGNTIYF.

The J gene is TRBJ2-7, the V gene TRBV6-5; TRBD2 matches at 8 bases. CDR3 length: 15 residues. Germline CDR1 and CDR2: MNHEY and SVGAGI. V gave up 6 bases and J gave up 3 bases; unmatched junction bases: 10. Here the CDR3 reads CASRTTSGGGYEQYF. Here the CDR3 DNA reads TGTGCCAGCAGAACCACTAGCGGAGGGGGCTACGAGCAGTACTTC.

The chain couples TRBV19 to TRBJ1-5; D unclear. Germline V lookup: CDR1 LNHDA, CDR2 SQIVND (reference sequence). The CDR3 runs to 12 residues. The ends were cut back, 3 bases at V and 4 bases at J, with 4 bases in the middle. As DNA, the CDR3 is TGTGCCAGTAGTATCGTAAATCAGCCCCAGCATTTT. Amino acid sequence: CASSIVNQPQHF. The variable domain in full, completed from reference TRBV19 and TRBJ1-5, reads DGGITQSPKYLFRKEGQNVTLSCEQNLNHDAMYWYRQDPGQGLRLIYYSQIVNDFQKGDIAEGYSVSREKKESFPLTVTSAQKNPTAFYLCASSIVNQPQHFGDGTRLSIL.

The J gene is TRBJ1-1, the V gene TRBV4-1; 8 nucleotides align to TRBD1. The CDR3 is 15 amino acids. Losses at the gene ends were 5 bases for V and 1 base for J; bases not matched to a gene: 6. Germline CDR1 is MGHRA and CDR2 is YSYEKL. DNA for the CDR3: TGCGCCAGCAGCTCTCAGACAGGGGCGAACACTGAAGCTTTCTTT. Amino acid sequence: CASSSQTGANTEAFF.